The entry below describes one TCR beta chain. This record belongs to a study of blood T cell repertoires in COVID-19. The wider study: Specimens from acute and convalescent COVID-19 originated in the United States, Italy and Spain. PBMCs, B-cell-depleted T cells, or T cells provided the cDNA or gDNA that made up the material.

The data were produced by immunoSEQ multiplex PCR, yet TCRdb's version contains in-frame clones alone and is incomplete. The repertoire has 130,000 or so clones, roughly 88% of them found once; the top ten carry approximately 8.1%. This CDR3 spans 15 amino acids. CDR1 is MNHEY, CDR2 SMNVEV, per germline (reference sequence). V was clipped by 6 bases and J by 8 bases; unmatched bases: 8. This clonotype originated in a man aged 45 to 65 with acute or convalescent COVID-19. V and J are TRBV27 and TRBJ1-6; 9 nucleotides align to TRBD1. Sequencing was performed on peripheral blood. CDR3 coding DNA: TGTGCCAGCAGGCCTACAGGGGGCAAGTATTCACCCCTCCACTTT. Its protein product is CASRPTGGKYSPLHF.